Listed here are 10 T cell receptor beta chains from one sample, sequenced in a study of blood T cell repertoires in COVID-19. This table comes from immunoSEQ multiplex PCR, and its TCRdb copy is limited to in-frame clones, with some not included. Of tens of thousands of clones listed, around 90% are singletons. Sequenced material: peripheral blood. These receptors all stem from a man between 65 and 85 years old with acute or convalescent COVID-19.

This clone showed up just a few times. Written as DNA, the CDR3 is TGTGCCAGCAGCACGGACAGTTATGAAGCTTTCTTT. Translating gives CASSTDSYEAFF. The V and J genes are TRBV5-6 and TRBJ1-1, with D possibly being TRBD1 (6 bases). V lost 4 bases, J lost 7 bases, and 11 bases lay in between. The CDR3 contains 12 residues. CDR1 is SGHDT, CDR2 YYEEEE, per germline.

The chain couples TRBV3-1 (or the pseudogene TRBV3-2) to TRBJ1-2; D gene unclear. This CDR3 spans 14 amino acids. Germline V gene data show CDR1 as LGHDT and CDR2 as YNNKEL (reference sequence). The V and J ends lost 0 bases and 7 bases respectively, with 12 bases between them. The CDR3 DNA is TGTGCCAGCAGCCAAGATAACCGCATAGCTGGCTACACCTTC. It specifies CASSQDNRIAGYTF.

V usage is TRBV6-6 and J usage is TRBJ2-7, with 11 bases identical to TRBD2. This CDR3 has 14 amino acids. Per the germline V gene, CDR1 is MNHNY and CDR2 is SVGAGI (reference sequence). The trim removed 6 bases at V and 6 bases at J, leaving 7 bases unmatched. CDR3 in amino acids: CASRTRLAGSEQYF. The CDR3 DNA follows: TGTGCCAGCAGAACTAGACTAGCGGGAAGCGAGCAGTACTTC.

This clone was seen a single time. The chain carries TRBV5-1 and TRBJ2-2; D is perhaps TRBD1 (6 bases). This CDR3 has 15 residues. V shed 6 bases and J shed 4 bases, with 16 bases lying between them. CDR1 and CDR2 (germline): SGHRS, YFSETQ. Here the CDR3 DNA reads TGCGCCAGCAACCCCGGGACAACTATCACCGGGGAGCTGTTTTTT. Translating gives CASNPGTTITGELFF.

The chain employs TRBV10-3 and TRBJ2-7, with D unclear. The germline gives CDR1 ENHRY, CDR2 SYGVKD. The CDR3 contains 13 residues. V was pared by 8 bases and J by 0 bases, with 11 bases between. The CDR3 DNA reads TGTGCCATCGGAAGCGTCAGCTCCTACGAGCAGTACTTC. Its translation: CAIGSVSSYEQYF.

There are a few counts of this clone. The rearrangement joins TRBV7-2 to TRBJ1-3; maybe TRBD1 (6 bases). V lost 2 bases, J lost 8 bases, and 13 bases lay in between. Germline values: CDR1 SGHTA, CDR2 FQGNSA. CDR3 length: 14 amino acids. CDR3 sequence: CASSLTQGSDTIYF. The CDR3 DNA is TGTGCCAGCAGCTTAACGCAGGGGTCGGACACCATATATTTT.

The J gene is TRBJ1-5, the V gene TRBV12-3 or TRBV12-4; D uncertain. The CDR3 extends over 13 amino acids. Between the trimmed V and J ends, which lost 8 bases and 6 bases, there was a span of 14 bases. This chain's CDR3 is CASAPGLGQPQHF. The CDR3 DNA reads as TGTGCCAGCGCTCCGGGTCTGGGTCAGCCCCAGCATTTT.

The J gene is TRBJ2-7, the V gene TRBV7-9; TRBD2 might be the D (6 bases). In germline, CDR1 is SEHNR, CDR2 FQNEAQ (reference sequence). This CDR3 region has 14 residues. The V gene lost 7 bases and the J gene lost 4 bases, with 17 bases spanning the gap. Written as DNA, the CDR3 is TGTGCCAGCAACAAGGGCGGAGGGGAATACGAGCAGTACTTC. This codes for CASNKGGGEYEQYF.

This clone has only a few counts. The chain recombines TRBV10-3 with TRBJ1-1; a weak D match, TRBD1 (5 bases). The CDR3 length is 15 residues. Between the trimmed V and J ends, which lost 0 bases and 2 bases, there was a span of 10 bases. CDR1 is ENHRY and CDR2 is SYGVKD in the germline V gene. The chain's CDR3 is CAISESGRDNTEAFF. The CDR3 nucleotides are TGTGCCATCAGTGAGTCTGGCAGGGATAACACTGAAGCTTTCTTT.

This clone was recorded only once. This chain uses TRBV18 with TRBJ2-7; TRBD2 is a possible D gene (6 bases). CDR3 length equals 15 residues. CDR1 is KGHSH, CDR2 LQKENI, per germline. The V gene lost 6 bases and the J gene lost 2 bases, with 17 bases spanning the gap. CDR3 in DNA: TGTGCCAGCTCGGCTAATAGCGGATCTACCTACGAGCAGTACTTC. Translation gives CASSANSGSTYEQYF.